This TCR beta chain comes out of a study of vaccination effects on CD4 cells after COVID-19. Sequencing was performed with immunoSEQ multiplex PCR; in TCRdb, only in-frame clones are kept and a portion is missing. The data hold 42,000 or so clones, with under 80% observed a single time. Trimming took off 2 bases at V and 3 bases at J, with 11 bases between the two ends. The CDR3 is 15 residues long. Per germline, CDR1 SGHTA and CDR2 FQGNSA. Peptide-pool stimulation followed by sequencing identified expanded antigen-specific CD4+ clonotypes in the ViraFEST assay. With 9 to 11 days of culture completed, CD4+ T cells were isolated. By PCR, the person was confirmed to have had SARS-CoV-2 infection between March and December 2020. Notes on this clone: The target antigen is unknown.

V and J are TRBV7-2 and TRBJ1-5; D is unclear. Sequences were derived from CD4+ T cells from PBMCs cultured with a peptide pool, sampled before COVID-19 vaccination. This TCR came from a human donor who had a prior SARS-CoV-2 infection. CDR3 DNA sequence: TGTGCCAGCAGCTTATCTAGGGAGGACAATCAGCCCCAGCATTTT. Translation: CASSLSREDNQPQHF.